The 19 T cell receptor beta chains below all came from one sample that was sequenced in a study of human T cells and chemical hapten exposure. TCRdb recomputed calls from the RACE reads with MiXCR, one row per CDR3 protein. Of 360,000 or so distinct CDR3 sequences detected, around 6% appear once; the ten largest clones hold about 5%. Described time point: patch test 2, 6 weeks after DPC sensitization. The treatment is: therapeutic diphenylcyclopropenone sensitization with weekly scalp DPC. The material sequenced was whole blood, taken in connection with sensitization to the hapten diphenylcyclopropenone (DPC). These receptors all come from a woman younger than 30 with alopecia areata. Some clones in this sample may be carry-over from other donors' samples.

This clonotype was counted ten times or more. The J gene is TRBJ1-2, the V gene TRBV12-3 or TRBV12-4, with 7 bases fitting TRBD1. CDR3 length equals 13 residues. J was trimmed by 2 bases and V by 5 bases; bases with no gene match: 2. This CDR3 is CASSPGGNYGYTF. For the CDR3, the DNA is TGTGCCAGCAGTCCAGGGGGAAACTATGGCTACACCTTC.

In regard to this clonotype: A read error may be the cause here, since a much bigger clone is one base away. This chain links TRBV14 with TRBJ1-1; D is ambiguous. Germline loops: CDR1 SGHDN, CDR2 FVKESK. There are 13 residues in the CDR3. The CDR3 loop is CASSQEMNTQAFF. As DNA, the CDR3 is TGTGCCAGCAGCCAGGAAATGAACACTCAAGCTTTCTTT.

This clonotype came up a few times. V is TRBV7-8 and J is TRBJ2-3; TRBD1 matches 12 bases. The CDR3 loop spans 16 amino acids. The V segment lost 3 bases and the J segment 3 bases; nucleotides outside the gene matches: 4. Germline CDR1 is SGHVS and CDR2 is FQNEAQ. The CDR3 is CASSFGTGGWTDTQYF. DNA of the CDR3: TGTGCCAGCAGCTTCGGGACAGGGGGCTGGACAGATACGCAGTATTTT.

This clonotype was counted at least ten times. The V call is TRBV3-1, the J call TRBJ2-1, with TRBD2 identical over 8 bases. CDR3 size: 15 residues. Germline assignment: CDR1 LGHDT and CDR2 YNNKEL (reference sequence). V lost 0 bases, J lost 10 bases, and 8 bases stayed unmatched. The CDR3: CASSQDLRPSGEQFF. The CDR3 bases are TGTGCCAGCAGCCAAGATCTGAGACCTAGCGGGGAGCAGTTCTTC.

A few counts support this clonotype. CDR3: CASSYPASGVTDTQYF. Written as DNA, the CDR3 is TGTGCCAGCAGTTACCCGGCTAGCGGGGTCACAGATACGCAGTATTTT. This chain links TRBV6-6 with TRBJ2-3, with 9 bases lining up with TRBD2. The CDR3 covers 16 residues. Losses at the gene ends were 2 bases for V and 2 bases for J; bases not matched to a gene: 5. Germline values: CDR1 MNHNY, CDR2 SVGAGI (reference sequence).

This clonotype showed up just a few times. The chain uses TRBV28 and TRBJ2-5; 9 bases map to TRBD1. In germline, CDR1 is MDHEN, CDR2 SYDVKM. V lost 6 bases and J lost 5; bases outside the gene matches: 10. The CDR3 totals 15 residues. CDR3 in DNA: TGTGCCAGCAGCCCGGGACAGGGAGATCGGGAGACCCAGTACTTC. It encodes CASSPGQGDRETQYF.

The chain combines TRBV6-5 with TRBJ1-1; D uncertain. CDR1 and CDR2 from the germline V gene are MNHEY and SVGAGI. CDR3 length equals 14 residues. V was pared by 5 bases and J by 4 bases, with 14 bases between. The CDR3 protein is CASSITVGFTEAFF. CDR3 nucleotide sequence: TGTGCCAGCAGTATCACAGTGGGCTTCACTGAAGCTTTCTTT.

CDR3 residues: CSAKLAGGRTQYF. CDR3 nucleotide sequence: TGCAGTGCCAAACTAGCGGGGGGCCGTACGCAGTATTTT. This chain connects TRBV20-1 to TRBJ2-3; TRBD2 matches at 12 bases. CDR3 length equals 13 residues. Per the germline V gene, CDR1 is DFQATT and CDR2 is SNEGSKA (reference sequence). Trimming at V came to 6 bases and at J to 8 bases, leaving 6 bases not matched to a gene.

This clonotype has ten or more counts. This chain joins TRBV6-2 or TRBV6-3 and TRBJ1-6, with unresolved D. CDR1 is MNHEY and CDR2 is SVGEGT in the germline V gene. The CDR3 loop spans 12 amino acids. Trimming removed 5 bases at V and 8 bases at J, with 7 bases between. The CDR3 DNA reads as TGTGCCAGCAGTGACAATGATTCACCCCTCCACTTT. Translating it yields CASSDNDSPLHF.

This clonotype was seen at least ten times. The rearrangement links TRBV5-1 to TRBJ1-1; 7 positions agree with TRBD1. CDR3 length: 16 amino acids. CDR1 and CDR2 from the germline V gene are SGHRS and YFSETQ. V lost 5 bases, J lost 0 bases, and 10 bases stayed unmatched. CDR3: CASSFSLQGMNTEAFF. The CDR3, as DNA: TGCGCCAGCAGTTTTAGTTTACAGGGGATGAACACTGAAGCTTTCTTT.

In its sample, this clonotype was seen a few times. This chain links TRBV13 with TRBJ2-2; no firm D call. Germline V gene data show CDR1 as PRHDT and CDR2 as FYEKMQ (reference sequence). CDR3 size: 13 residues. Trimming cost V 8 bases and J 4 bases, with 11 bases left between them. CDR3 in DNA: TGTGCCAGCTATATAGTTGGCACCGGGGAGCTGTTTTTT. This codes for CASYIVGTGELFF.

This clonotype was counted ten times or more. The rearrangement joins TRBV6-5 to TRBJ1-6; D not certain. Germline-derived CDR1 and CDR2 are MNHEY and SVGAGI. The CDR3 length is 14 residues. Trimming removed 7 bases from V and 6 bases from J, with 13 bases in between. The CDR3 reads CASKRFRINSPLHF. CDR3 coding DNA: TGTGCCAGCAAACGGTTCAGGATTAATTCACCCCTCCACTTT.

This clonotype was picked up many times. The V call is TRBV9, the J call TRBJ1-6; TRBD1 is a possible D gene (5 bases). V was clipped by 0 bases and J by 5 bases, with 15 bases between them. The germline CDR1 and CDR2 sequences are SGDLS and YYNGEE. CDR3 length: 17 residues. The CDR3 DNA reads TGTGCCAGCAGCGTAGGATTCAGGGACCCTGATAATTCACCCCTCCACTTT. Its protein is CASSVGFRDPDNSPLHF.

In this sample, this clonotype turned up many times. V gene TRBV6-5 combines with J gene TRBJ1-2, with TRBD1 identical over 7 bases. This CDR3 spans 18 amino acids. CDR1 and CDR2 from the germline V gene are MNHEY and SVGAGI. V lost 1 base, J lost 4 bases, and 15 bases stayed unmatched. CDR3 region: CASSYYAPEQGRLYGYTF. DNA of the CDR3: TGTGCCAGCAGTTACTACGCACCCGAACAGGGGCGGCTCTATGGCTACACCTTC.

The sample holds many counts of this clonotype. The chain links TRBV7-2 to TRBJ1-2, with D maybe TRBD1 (5 bases). The length of the CDR3 is 16 residues. Germline V gene sequence: CDR1 SGHTA, CDR2 FQGNSA. The ends were cut back, 4 bases at V and 0 bases at J, with 15 bases in the middle. The CDR3 DNA is TGTGCCAGCAGCTCAGAGACAGCCTATTCTAACTATGGCTACACCTTC. It encodes CASSSETAYSNYGYTF.

The rearrangement links TRBV7-8 to TRBJ2-7; D ambiguous. CDR3 length: 17 residues. Trimming removed 3 bases from V and 0 bases from J, with 18 bases in between. Germline V gene data show CDR1 as SGHVS and CDR2 as FQNEAQ. The CDR3 nucleotides read TGTGCCAGCAGCTTCGGGCTTGGGGTTGCTCTCTCCTACGAGCAGTACTTC. Its protein product is CASSFGLGVALSYEQYF.

This clonotype occurred many times. The V call is TRBV28, the J call TRBJ2-1, with 7 positions matching TRBD2. This CDR3 spans 17 amino acids. V was pared by 6 bases and J by 1 base, with 12 bases of the junction left unmatched. In germline, CDR1 is MDHEN, CDR2 SYDVKM. For the CDR3, the DNA is TGTGCCAGCAGCCCCAGAGCAGGCGGGGGTTCCTACAATGAGCAGTTCTTC. It codes for CASSPRAGGGSYNEQFF. Full variable domain (remainder filled in from reference TRBV28 and TRBJ2-1): DVKVTQSSRYLVKRTGEKVFLECVQDMDHENMFWYRQDPGLGLRLIYFSYDVKMKEKGDIPEGYSVSREKKERFSLILESASTNQTSMYLCASSPRAGGGSYNEQFFGPGTRLTVL.

V usage is TRBV12-3 or TRBV12-4 and J usage is TRBJ2-3, with a possible D match to TRBD2 (6 bases). V lost 8 bases and J 6 bases, leaving 15 bases between the germline ends. The CDR3 runs 13 residues. The CDR3 region is CASRTGVEDTQYF. DNA of the CDR3: TGTGCCAGCCGAACGGGGGTCGAGGATACGCAGTATTTT.

This chain connects TRBV7-2 to TRBJ2-4, with 7 bases identical to TRBD1. V was pared by 3 bases and J by 9 bases, with 5 bases of the junction left unmatched. Germline values: CDR1 SGHTA, CDR2 FQGNSA. The CDR3 length is 13 residues. The CDR3 bases are TGTGCCAGCAGCTTGGGCAAGGGGGCCATTCAGTACTTC. It yields the protein CASSLGKGAIQYF.